This entry concerns a single T cell receptor (beta chain). Its antigen is undetermined. Trimming pared 1 base from V and 8 bases from J, leaving 18 bases between. The length of the CDR3 is 16 residues. CDR1 LGHNA and CDR2 YNFKEQ come from the germline V gene. These data belong to a study of graft-versus-host responses after intestinal transplantation. Repertoires were generated with immunoSEQ multiplex PCR, while TCRdb's copy carries only in-frame clones and drops some. The sample includes 100,000 or so clones, 91% of them seen just once. Sequences were derived from unstimulated CD4+ T cells sorted from spleen or lymph node cells, sampled before transplant. The chain joins TRBV4-2 to TRBJ1-5; D unresolved. The receptor comes from a human donor who was the organ donor for an intestinal transplant. The chain's CDR3 is CASSQGPRTPREPQHF. The CDR3 DNA follows: TGTGCCAGCAGCCAAGGGCCCCGGACTCCTAGAGAGCCCCAGCATTTT.